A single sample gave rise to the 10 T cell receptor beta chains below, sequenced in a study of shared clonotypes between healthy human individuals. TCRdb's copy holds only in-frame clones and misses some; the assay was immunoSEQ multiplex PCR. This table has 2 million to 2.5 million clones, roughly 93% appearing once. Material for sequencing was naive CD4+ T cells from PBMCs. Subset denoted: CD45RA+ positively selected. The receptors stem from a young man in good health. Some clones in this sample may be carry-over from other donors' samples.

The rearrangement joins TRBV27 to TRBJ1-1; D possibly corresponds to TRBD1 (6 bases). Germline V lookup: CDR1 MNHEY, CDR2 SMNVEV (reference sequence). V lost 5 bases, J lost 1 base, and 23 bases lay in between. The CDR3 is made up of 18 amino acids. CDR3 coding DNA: TGTGCCAGCAGTCGCGTCCTCCAGGGGATCCAGGGGAACACTGAAGCTTTCTTT. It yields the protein CASSRVLQGIQGNTEAFF.

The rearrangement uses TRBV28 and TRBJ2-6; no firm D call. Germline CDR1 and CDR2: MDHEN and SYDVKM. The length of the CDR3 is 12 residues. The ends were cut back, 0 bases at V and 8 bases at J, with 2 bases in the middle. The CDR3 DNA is TGTGCCAGCAGTTTATGGTCCAACGTCCTGACTTTC. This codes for CASSLWSNVLTF.

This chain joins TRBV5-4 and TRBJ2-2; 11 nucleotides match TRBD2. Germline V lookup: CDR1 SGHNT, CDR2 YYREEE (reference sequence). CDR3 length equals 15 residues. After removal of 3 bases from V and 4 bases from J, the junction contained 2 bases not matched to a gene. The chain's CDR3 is CASSSLAGGTGELFF. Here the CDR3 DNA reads TGTGCCAGCAGCTCCCTAGCGGGAGGCACCGGGGAGCTGTTTTTT.

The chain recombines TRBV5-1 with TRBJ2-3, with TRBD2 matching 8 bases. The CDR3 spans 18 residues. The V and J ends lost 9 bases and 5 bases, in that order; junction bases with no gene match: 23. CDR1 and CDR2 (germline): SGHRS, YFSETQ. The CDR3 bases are TGCGCCACCGTGAGGGCTAGCGGGCCCCCCGGAGCCCGAGATACGCAGTATTTT. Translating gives CATVRASGPPGARDTQYF. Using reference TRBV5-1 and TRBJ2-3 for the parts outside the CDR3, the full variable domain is KAGVTQTPRYLIKTRGQQVTLSCSPISGHRSVSWYQQTPGQGLQFLFEYFSETQRNKGNFPGRFSGRQFSNSRSEMNVSTLELGDSALYLCATVRASGPPGARDTQYFGPGTRLTVL.

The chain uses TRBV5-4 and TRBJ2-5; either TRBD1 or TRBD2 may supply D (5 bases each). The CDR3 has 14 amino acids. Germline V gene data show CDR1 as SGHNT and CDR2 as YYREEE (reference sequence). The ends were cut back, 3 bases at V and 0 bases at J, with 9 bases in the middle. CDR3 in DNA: TGTGCCAGCAGCTCGGGACCCTACCAAGAGACCCAGTACTTC. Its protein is CASSSGPYQETQYF.

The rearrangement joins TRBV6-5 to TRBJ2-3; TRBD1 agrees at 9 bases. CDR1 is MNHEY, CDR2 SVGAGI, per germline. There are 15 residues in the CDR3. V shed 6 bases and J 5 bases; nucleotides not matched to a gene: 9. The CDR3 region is CASRQADRGLDTQYF. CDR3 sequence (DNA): TGTGCCAGCAGACAGGCGGACAGGGGTCTAGATACGCAGTATTTT.

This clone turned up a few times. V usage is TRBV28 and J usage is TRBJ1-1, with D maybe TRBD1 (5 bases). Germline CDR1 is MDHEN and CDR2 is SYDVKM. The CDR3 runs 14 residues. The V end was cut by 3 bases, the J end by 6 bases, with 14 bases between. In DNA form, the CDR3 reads TGTGCCAGCAGTTTTCGGCAGGGTCGGGCTGAAGCTTTCTTT. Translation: CASSFRQGRAEAFF. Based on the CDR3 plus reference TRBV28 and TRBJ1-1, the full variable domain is DVKVTQSSRYLVKRTGEKVFLECVQDMDHENMFWYRQDPGLGLRLIYFSYDVKMKEKGDIPEGYSVSREKKERFSLILESASTNQTSMYLCASSFRQGRAEAFFGQGTRLTVV.

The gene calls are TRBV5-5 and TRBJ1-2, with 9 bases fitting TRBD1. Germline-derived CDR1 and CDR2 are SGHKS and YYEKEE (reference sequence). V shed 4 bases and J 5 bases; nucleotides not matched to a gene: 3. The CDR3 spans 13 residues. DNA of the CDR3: TGTGCCAGCAGCACAGGGACAGGGTATGGCTACACCTTC. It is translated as CASSTGTGYGYTF.

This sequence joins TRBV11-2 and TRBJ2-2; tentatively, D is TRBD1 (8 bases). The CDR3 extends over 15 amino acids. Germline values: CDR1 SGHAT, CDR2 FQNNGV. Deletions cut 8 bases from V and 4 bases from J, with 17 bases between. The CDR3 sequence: CASGRAGGSTGELFF. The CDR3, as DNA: TGTGCCAGCGGGAGGGCAGGGGGCTCCACCGGGGAGCTGTTTTTT.

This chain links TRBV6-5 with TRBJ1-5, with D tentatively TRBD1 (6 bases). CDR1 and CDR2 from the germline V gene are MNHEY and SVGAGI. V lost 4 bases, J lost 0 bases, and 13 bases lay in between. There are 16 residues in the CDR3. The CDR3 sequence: CASSFRQAISNQPQHF. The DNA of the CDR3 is TGTGCCAGCAGTTTCCGACAGGCCATTAGCAATCAGCCCCAGCATTTT.